This is a list of T cell receptor beta chains from one sample in a study of CD4+ T cells in melanoma. Using immunoSEQ multiplex PCR, the repertoire was profiled, and TCRdb retains in-frame clones only, with some absent. The table includes more than 8,500 clones, almost 70% detected once. Source material: peripheral blood. The source is a human donor with melanoma. CDR3s include the opening cysteine and the closing phenylalanine or tryptophan. D genes are given only for firm matches. Clone size is shown for a subset of rows, as once, few, many or a class of expanded clone.

clone size	D gene	V gene	J gene	CDR3 protein	CDR3 DNA
.	.	TRBV5-1	TRBJ2-7	CASSLGQGGYEQYF	TGCGCCAGCAGCTTGGGGCAGGGTGGCTACGAGCAGTACTTC
.	.	TRBV6-5	TRBJ1-1	CASSYDSGSTEAFF	TGTGCCAGCAGTTACGACTCAGGGTCCACTGAAGCTTTCTTT
.	TRBD1	TRBV19	TRBJ1-4	CASSDYRGTGGEKLFF	TGTGCCAGTAGCGATTACAGAGGGACAGGGGGTGAAAAACTGTTTTTT
medium-sized	TRBD1	TRBV4-1	TRBJ1-1	CASSGTGVFTEAFF	TGCGCCAGCAGTGGGACAGGGGTGTTTACTGAAGCTTTCTTT
large	.	TRBV7-6	TRBJ1-1	CASSLRGNTEAFF	TGTGCCAGCAGCTTAAGGGGGAACACTGAAGCTTTCTTT
few	.	TRBV10-3	TRBJ2-6	CAISPTGGASGANVLTF	TGTGCCATCAGCCCGACAGGAGGAGCCTCGGGGGCCAACGTCCTGACTTTC
.	.	TRBV6-5	TRBJ2-1	CASSYDDRYNEQFF	TGTGCCAGCAGTTACGACGACAGGTACAATGAGCAGTTCTTC
.	.	TRBV27	TRBJ1-2	CASTSLGTGTLHGYTF	TGTGCCAGCACCTCTCTCGGGACCGGGACATTACATGGCTACACCTTC
few	.	TRBV28	TRBJ2-5	CASTAKETQYF	TGTGCCAGCACCGCCAAGGAGACCCAGTACTTC
.	.	TRBV7-9	TRBJ2-7	CASSLVLGHGYEQYF	TGTGCCAGCAGCTTAGTCCTTGGGCATGGCTACGAGCAGTACTTC
.	.	TRBV30	TRBJ1-2	CARTEDYGYTF	TGTGCCCGGACGGAAGACTATGGCTACACCTTC
.	.	TRBV28	TRBJ2-3	CASSFITGSTDTQYF	TGTGCCAGCAGTTTTATAACGGGGAGCACAGATACGCAGTATTTT